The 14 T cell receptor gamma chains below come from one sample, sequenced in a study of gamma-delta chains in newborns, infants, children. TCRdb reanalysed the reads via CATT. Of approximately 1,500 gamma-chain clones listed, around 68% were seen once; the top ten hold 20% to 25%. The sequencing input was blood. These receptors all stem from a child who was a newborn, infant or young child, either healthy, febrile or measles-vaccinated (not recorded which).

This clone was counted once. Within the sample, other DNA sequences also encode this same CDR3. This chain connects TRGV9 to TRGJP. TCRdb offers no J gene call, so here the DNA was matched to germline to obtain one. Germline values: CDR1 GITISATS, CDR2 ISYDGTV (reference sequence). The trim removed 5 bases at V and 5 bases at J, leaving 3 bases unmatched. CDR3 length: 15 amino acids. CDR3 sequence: CALWAEELGKKIKVF. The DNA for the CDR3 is TGTGCCTTGTGGGCCGAAGAGTTGGGCAAAAAAATCAAGGTATTT.

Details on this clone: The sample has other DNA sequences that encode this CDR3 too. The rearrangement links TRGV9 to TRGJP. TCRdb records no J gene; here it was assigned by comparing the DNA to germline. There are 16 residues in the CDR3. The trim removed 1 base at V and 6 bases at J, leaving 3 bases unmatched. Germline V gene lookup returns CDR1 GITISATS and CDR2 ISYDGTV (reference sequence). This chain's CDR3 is CALWEVLELGKKIKVF. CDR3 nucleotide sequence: TGTGCCTTGTGGGAGGTATTAGAGTTGGGCAAAAAAATCAAGGTATTT.

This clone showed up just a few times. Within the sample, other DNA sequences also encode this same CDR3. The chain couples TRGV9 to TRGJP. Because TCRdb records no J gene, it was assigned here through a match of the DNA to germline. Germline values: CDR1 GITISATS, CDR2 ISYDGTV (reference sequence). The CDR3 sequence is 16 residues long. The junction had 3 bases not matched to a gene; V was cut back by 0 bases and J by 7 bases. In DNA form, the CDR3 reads TGTGCCTTGTGGGAGGTGCTCGAGTTGGGCAAAAAAATCAAGGTATTT. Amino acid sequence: CALWEVLELGKKIKVF.

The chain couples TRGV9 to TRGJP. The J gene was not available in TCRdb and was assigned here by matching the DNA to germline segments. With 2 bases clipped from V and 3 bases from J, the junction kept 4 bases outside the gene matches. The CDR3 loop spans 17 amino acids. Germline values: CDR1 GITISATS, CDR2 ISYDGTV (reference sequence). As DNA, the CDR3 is TGTGCCTTGTGGGAGGCCAAGCAAGAGTTGGGCAAAAAAATCAAGGTATTT. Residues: CALWEAKQELGKKIKVF.

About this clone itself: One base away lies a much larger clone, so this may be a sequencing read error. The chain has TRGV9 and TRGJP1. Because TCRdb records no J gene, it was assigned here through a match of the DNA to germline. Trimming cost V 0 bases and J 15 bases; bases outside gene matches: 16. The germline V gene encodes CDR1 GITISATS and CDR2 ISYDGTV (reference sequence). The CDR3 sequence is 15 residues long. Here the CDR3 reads CALWEVELGKKIKIF. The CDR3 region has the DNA TGTGCCTTGTGGGAGGTGGAGTTGGGCAAAAAAATCAAGATATTT.

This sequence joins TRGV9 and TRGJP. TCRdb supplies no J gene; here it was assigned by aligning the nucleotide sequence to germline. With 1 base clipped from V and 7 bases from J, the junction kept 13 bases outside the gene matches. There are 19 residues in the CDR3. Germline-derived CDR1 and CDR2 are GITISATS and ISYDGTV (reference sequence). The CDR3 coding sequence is TGTGCCTTGTGGGAGGTCGTTCCCCCCCCGGAGTTGGGCAAAAAAATCAAGGTATTT. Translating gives CALWEVVPPPELGKKIKVF.

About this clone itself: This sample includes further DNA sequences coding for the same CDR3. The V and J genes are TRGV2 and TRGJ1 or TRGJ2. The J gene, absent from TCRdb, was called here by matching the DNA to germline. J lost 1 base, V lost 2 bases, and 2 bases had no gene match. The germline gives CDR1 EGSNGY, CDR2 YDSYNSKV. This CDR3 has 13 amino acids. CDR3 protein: CATWDANYYKKLF. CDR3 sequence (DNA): TGTGCCACCTGGGACGCCAATTATTATAAGAAACTCTTT.

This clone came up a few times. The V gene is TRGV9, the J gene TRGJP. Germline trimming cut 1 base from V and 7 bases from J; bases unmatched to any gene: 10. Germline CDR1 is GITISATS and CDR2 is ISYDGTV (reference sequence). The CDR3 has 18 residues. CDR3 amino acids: CALWEVHSRELGKKIKVF. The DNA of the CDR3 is TGTGCCTTGTGGGAGGTTCATAGCCGGGAGTTGGGCAAAAAAATCAAGGTATTT.

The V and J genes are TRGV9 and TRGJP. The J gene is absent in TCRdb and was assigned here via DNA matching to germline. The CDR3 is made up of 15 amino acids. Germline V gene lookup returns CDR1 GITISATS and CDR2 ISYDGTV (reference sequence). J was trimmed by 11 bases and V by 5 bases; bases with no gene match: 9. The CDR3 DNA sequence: TGTGCCTTGTGGGGGCCCGCCGTGGGCAAAAAAATCAAGGTATTT. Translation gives CALWGPAVGKKIKVF.

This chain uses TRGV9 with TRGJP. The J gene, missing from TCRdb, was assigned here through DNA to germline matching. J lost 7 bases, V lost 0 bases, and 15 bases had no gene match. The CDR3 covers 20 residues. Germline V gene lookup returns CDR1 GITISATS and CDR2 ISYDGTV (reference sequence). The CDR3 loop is CALWEVRGESNELGKKIKVF. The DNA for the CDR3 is TGTGCCTTGTGGGAGGTGCGAGGAGAGTCCAATGAGTTGGGCAAAAAAATCAAGGTATTT.

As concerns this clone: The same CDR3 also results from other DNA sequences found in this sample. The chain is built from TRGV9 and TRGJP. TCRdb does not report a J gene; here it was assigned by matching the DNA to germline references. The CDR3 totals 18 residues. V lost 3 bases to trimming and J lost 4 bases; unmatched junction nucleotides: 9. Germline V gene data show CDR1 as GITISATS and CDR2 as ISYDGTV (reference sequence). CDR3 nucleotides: TGTGCCTTGTGGGAGCCCCCAGCCCAAGAGTTGGGCAAAAAAATCAAGGTATTT. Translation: CALWEPPAQELGKKIKVF.

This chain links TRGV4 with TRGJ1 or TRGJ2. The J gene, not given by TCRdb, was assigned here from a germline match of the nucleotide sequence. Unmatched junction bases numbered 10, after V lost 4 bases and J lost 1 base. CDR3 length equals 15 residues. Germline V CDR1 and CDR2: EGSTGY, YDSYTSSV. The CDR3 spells CATWDGLANYYKKLF. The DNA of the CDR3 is TGTGCCACCTGGGACGGGCTAGCAAATTATTATAAGAAACTCTTT.

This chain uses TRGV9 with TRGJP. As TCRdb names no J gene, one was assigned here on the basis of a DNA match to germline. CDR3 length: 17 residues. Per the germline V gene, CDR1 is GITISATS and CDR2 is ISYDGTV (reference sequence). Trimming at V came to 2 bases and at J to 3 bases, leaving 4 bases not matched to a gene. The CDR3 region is CALWEATQELGKKIKVF. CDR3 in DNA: TGTGCCTTGTGGGAGGCAACGCAAGAGTTGGGCAAAAAAATCAAGGTATTT.

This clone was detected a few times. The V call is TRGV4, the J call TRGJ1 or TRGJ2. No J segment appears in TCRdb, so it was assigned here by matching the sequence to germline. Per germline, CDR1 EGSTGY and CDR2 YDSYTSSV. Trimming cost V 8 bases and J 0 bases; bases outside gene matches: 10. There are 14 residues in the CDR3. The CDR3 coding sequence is TGTGCCACCTCTGTAACTAAGAATTATTATAAGAAACTCTTT. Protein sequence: CATSVTKNYYKKLF.